These 9 T cell receptor beta chains originate from one sample sequenced in a study of naive and memory T cell subsets. Whole-study findings and limits: A few larger clonotypes appeared in naive repertoires, especially CD8, possibly memory cells re-expressing CD45RA.

No cognate antigen is known for these TCRs. The beta constant-region primer was an equimolar mix of two oligonucleotides covering TRBC1 and TRBC2. The ligated cDNA underwent four PCR rounds using SP2 and nested alpha and beta constant-region primers. One entry per CDR3 protein results from TCRdb running MiXCR on the UMI-ligation and nested PCR reads. The data hold around 140,000 distinct CDR3 sequences, with over 20% observed a single time. The specimen sequenced was naive CD4+ T cells from blood. The receptors were sampled from a human donor in good health.

This clonotype was seen more than once but under ten times. The chain is built from TRBV10-3 and TRBJ1-6; 9 nucleotides agree with TRBD1. With 6 bases clipped from V and 5 bases from J, the junction kept 8 bases outside the gene matches. The CDR3 has 16 amino acids. Germline-derived CDR1 and CDR2 are ENHRY and SYGVKD. CDR3 nucleotide sequence: TGTGCCATCAGATCGGACAGGGGATTAGATAATTCACCCCTCCACTTT. Its translation is CAIRSDRGLDNSPLHF.

This clonotype was detected only a few times. This chain connects TRBV5-1 to TRBJ2-2; D could derive from TRBD1 or TRBD2 (5 bases each). The CDR3 length is 16 residues. Germline V gene sequence: CDR1 SGHRS, CDR2 YFSETQ. V lost 0 bases and J lost 4, with 13 bases in between. The DNA of the CDR3 is TGCGCCAGCAGCTTGGCGTCGGGAAGGGGCACCGGGGAGCTGTTTTTT. Translated: CASSLASGRGTGELFF.

This chain links TRBV14 with TRBJ2-3, with D unresolved. The CDR3 loop spans 17 amino acids. Trimming stripped 0 bases from V and 4 bases from J, with 17 bases between. Germline-derived CDR1 and CDR2 are SGHDN and FVKESK. CDR3 residues: CASSQDVSFSASDTQYF. DNA of the CDR3: TGTGCCAGCAGCCAAGATGTGAGCTTTTCAGCATCAGATACGCAGTATTTT.

This clonotype has only a few counts. The chain carries TRBV27 and TRBJ2-1; 7 nucleotides agree with TRBD2. Germline-derived CDR1 and CDR2 are MNHEY and SMNVEV (reference sequence). CDR3 size: 16 residues. The V and J ends lost 6 bases and 1 base, in that order; junction bases with no gene match: 9. The CDR3 nucleotides read TGTGCCAGCAGCCGTCTTGCGGGGGAGTCCTACAATGAGCAGTTCTTC. Its translation is CASSRLAGESYNEQFF.

This clonotype was seen ten or more times. J is TRBJ1-2 and V is TRBV2; no firm D call. Trimming removed 9 bases from V and 1 base from J, with 12 bases in between. Germline V CDR1 and CDR2: SNHLY, FYNNEI. The CDR3 spans 13 residues. The CDR3 loop reads CARRDLGNYGYTF. DNA for the CDR3: TGTGCCAGAAGGGATCTGGGTAACTATGGCTACACCTTC.

This clonotype has more than one count but fewer than ten. The J gene is TRBJ2-3, the V gene TRBV20-1; D gene ambiguous. Trimming removed 4 bases from V and 3 bases from J, with 5 bases in between. CDR1 and CDR2 from the germline V gene are DFQATT and SNEGSKA (reference sequence). The CDR3 sequence is 11 residues long. The CDR3 DNA follows: TGCAGTGCTAAAATAACAGATACGCAGTATTTT. The encoded protein is CSAKITDTQYF.

The CDR3 DNA sequence: TGTGCCAGCGCCGCGGGGAACTATGGCTACACCTTC. Protein: CASAAGNYGYTF. The gene calls are TRBV6-2 or TRBV6-3 and TRBJ1-2; D uncertain. Per the germline V gene, CDR1 is MNHEY and CDR2 is SVGEGT. Trimming pared 8 bases from V and 2 bases from J, leaving 9 bases between. The CDR3 totals 12 residues.

This clonotype has ten or more counts. This chain joins TRBV7-9 and TRBJ2-1, with D maybe TRBD1 (5 bases). With 5 bases removed from V and 6 bases from J, the gap between germline ends came to 17 bases. The germline V gene encodes CDR1 SEHNR and CDR2 FQNEAQ (reference sequence). This CDR3 contains 15 residues. The CDR3 sequence: CASSNPQGIANEQFF. For the CDR3, the DNA is TGTGCCAGCAGCAATCCCCAGGGAATAGCCAATGAGCAGTTCTTC.

This clonotype has just a few counts. This rearrangement joins TRBV9 to TRBJ2-3; tentatively, D is TRBD2 (5 bases). Trimming left V 4 bases short and J 3 bases short, with 18 bases between. In germline, CDR1 is SGDLS, CDR2 YYNGEE. This CDR3 spans 16 amino acids. For the CDR3, the DNA is TGTGCCAGCAGCCGACAAGACTACCGTTTTACAGATACGCAGTATTTT. It yields the protein CASSRQDYRFTDTQYF.